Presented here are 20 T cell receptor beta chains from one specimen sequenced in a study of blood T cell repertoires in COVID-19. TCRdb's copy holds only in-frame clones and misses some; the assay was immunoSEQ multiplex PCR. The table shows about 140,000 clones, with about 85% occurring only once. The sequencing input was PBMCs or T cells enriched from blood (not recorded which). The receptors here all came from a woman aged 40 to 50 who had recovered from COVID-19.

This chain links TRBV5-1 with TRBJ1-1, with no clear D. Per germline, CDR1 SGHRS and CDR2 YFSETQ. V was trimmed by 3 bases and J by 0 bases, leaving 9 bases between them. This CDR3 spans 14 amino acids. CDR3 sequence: CASSSTNMNTEAFF. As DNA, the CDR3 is TGCGCCAGCAGCTCGACAAATATGAACACTGAAGCTTTCTTT. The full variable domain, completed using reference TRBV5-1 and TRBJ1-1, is KAGVTQTPRYLIKTRGQQVTLSCSPISGHRSVSWYQQTPGQGLQFLFEYFSETQRNKGNFPGRFSGRQFSNSRSEMNVSTLELGDSALYLCASSSTNMNTEAFFGQGTRLTVV.

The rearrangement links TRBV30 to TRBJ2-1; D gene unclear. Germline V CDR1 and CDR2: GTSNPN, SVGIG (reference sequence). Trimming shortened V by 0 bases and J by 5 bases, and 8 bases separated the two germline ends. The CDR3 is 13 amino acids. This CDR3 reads CAWSVSRNNEQFF. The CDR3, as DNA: TGTGCCTGGAGTGTAAGCAGGAACAATGAGCAGTTCTTC.

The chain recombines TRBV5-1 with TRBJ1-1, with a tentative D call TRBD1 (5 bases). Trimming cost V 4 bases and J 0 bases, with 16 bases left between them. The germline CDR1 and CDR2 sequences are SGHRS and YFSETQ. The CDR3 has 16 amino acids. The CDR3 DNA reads TGCGCCAGCAGCCCCCGGTCGGGGGAAATGAACACTGAAGCTTTCTTT. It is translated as CASSPRSGEMNTEAFF.

CDR3 coding DNA: TGTGCCAGCAGCCAATTTAGGGGTTCGGACACTGAAGCTTTCTTT. Translation gives CASSQFRGSDTEAFF. The J gene is TRBJ1-1, the V gene TRBV3-1 (or the pseudogene TRBV3-2), with D possibly TRBD1 on 5 matching bases. V gave up 2 bases and J gave up 3 bases, with 13 bases separating them. The CDR3 totals 15 residues. Germline CDR1 LGHDT, CDR2 YNNKEL (reference sequence).

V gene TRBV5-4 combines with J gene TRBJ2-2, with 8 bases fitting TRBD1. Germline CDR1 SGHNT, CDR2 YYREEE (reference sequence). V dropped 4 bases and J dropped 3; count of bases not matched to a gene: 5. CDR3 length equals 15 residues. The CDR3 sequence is CASSRQGPYTGELFF. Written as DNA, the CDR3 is TGTGCCAGCAGCCGACAGGGGCCTTACACCGGGGAGCTGTTTTTT.

The CDR3 sequence is CASSYGMGQGVWEQYF. DNA for the CDR3: TGTGCCAGCAGTTACGGGATGGGACAGGGTGTTTGGGAGCAGTACTTC. J is TRBJ2-7 and V is TRBV6-5, with TRBD1 matching 9 bases. V lost 2 bases, J lost 7 bases, and 12 bases stayed unmatched. Germline CDR1 and CDR2: MNHEY and SVGAGI. The CDR3 length is 16 residues.

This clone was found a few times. For the CDR3, the DNA is TGTGCCAGCAGCCCCGGGACAGACTATGGCTACACCTTC. This codes for CASSPGTDYGYTF. This chain uses TRBV7-9 with TRBJ1-2; 7 bases map to TRBD1. After removal of 5 bases from V and 3 bases from J, the junction contained 3 bases not matched to a gene. From germline, CDR1 is SEHNR and CDR2 FQNEAQ (reference sequence). This CDR3 comprises 13 residues.

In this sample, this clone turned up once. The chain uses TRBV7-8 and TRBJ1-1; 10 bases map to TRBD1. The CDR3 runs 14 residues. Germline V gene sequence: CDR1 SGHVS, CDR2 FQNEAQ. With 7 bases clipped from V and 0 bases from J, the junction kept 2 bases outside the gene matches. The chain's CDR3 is CASIDRGLNTEAFF. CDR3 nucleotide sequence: TGTGCCAGCATAGACAGGGGGCTGAACACTGAAGCTTTCTTT.

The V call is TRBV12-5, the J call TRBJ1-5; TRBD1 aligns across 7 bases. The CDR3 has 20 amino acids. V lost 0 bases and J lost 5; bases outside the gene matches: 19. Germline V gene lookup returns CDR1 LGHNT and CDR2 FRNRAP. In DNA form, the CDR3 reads TGTGCTAGTGGTTTGGTAGTTTTGACAGGGACCTTGAAGGGGGATCAGCCCCAGCATTTT. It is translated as CASGLVVLTGTLKGDQPQHF.

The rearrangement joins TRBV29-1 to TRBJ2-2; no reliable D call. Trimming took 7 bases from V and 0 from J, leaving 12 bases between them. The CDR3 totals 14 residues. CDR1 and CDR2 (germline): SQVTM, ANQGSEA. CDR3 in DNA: TGCAGCGCCGAAATACAGACGAACACCGGGGAGCTGTTTTTT. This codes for CSAEIQTNTGELFF.

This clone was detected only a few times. Written as DNA, the CDR3 is TGTGCCAGCAGCCCCGGGACAGGGGGCCCCACTGAAGCTTTCTTT. Translation gives CASSPGTGGPTEAFF. This sequence joins TRBV21-1 and TRBJ1-1; TRBD1 is the table's D call and was not checked against the DNA. TRBV21-1 is designated a pseudogene. The CDR3 runs 15 residues.

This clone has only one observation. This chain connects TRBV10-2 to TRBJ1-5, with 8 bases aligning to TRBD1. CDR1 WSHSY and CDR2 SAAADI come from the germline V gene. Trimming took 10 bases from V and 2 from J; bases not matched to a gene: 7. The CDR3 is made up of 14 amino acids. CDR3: CATSLTGGNQPQHF. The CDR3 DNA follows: TGCGCCACCTCATTGACAGGGGGCAATCAGCCCCAGCATTTT.

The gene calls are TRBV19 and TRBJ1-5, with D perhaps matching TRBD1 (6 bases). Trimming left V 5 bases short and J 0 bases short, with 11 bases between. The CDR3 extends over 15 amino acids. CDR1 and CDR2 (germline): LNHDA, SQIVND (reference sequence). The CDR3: CASSGDRYSNQPQHF. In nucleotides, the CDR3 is TGTGCCAGTAGTGGAGACAGGTATAGCAATCAGCCCCAGCATTTT.

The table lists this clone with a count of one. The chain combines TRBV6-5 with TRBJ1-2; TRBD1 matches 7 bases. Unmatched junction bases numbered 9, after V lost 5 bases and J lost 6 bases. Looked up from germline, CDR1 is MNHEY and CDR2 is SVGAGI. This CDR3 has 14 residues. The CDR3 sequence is CASSRTGADNGYTF. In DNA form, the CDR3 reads TGTGCCAGCAGTAGAACAGGGGCTGATAATGGCTACACCTTC.

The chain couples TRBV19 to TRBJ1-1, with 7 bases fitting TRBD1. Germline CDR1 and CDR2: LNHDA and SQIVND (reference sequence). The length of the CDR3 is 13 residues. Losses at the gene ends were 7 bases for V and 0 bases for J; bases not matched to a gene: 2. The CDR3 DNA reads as TGTGCCAGTAAGGGACAGTTGAACACTGAAGCTTTCTTT. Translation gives CASKGQLNTEAFF.

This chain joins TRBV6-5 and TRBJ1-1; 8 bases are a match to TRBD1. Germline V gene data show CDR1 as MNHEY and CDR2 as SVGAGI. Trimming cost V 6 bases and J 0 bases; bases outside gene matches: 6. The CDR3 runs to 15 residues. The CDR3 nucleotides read TGTGCCAGCAGCACGGGACAGGCAATGAACACTGAAGCTTTCTTT. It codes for CASSTGQAMNTEAFF.

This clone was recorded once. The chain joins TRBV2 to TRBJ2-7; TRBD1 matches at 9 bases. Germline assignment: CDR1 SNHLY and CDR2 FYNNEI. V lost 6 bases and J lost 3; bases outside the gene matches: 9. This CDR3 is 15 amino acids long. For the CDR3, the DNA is TGTGCCAGCAGGGAAACAGGGGGCGCGGGCTACGAGCAGTACTTC. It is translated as CASRETGGAGYEQYF.

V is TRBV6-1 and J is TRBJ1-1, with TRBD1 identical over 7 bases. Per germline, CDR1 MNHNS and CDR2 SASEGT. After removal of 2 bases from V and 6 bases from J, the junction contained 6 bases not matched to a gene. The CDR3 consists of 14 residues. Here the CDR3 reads CASSEIDQGAEAFF. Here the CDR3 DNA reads TGTGCCAGCAGTGAAATAGATCAGGGGGCTGAAGCTTTCTTT.

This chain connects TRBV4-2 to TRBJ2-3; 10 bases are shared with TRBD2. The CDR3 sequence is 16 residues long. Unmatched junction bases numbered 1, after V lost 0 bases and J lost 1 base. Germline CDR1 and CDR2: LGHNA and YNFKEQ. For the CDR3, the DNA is TGTGCCAGCAGCCAAGATGGACTAGCGGGCACAGATACGCAGTATTTT. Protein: CASSQDGLAGTDTQYF.

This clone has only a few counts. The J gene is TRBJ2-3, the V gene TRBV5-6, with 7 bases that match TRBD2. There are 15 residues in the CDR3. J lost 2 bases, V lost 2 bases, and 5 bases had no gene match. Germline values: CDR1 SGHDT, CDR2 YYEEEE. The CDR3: CASSFSGRYTDTQYF. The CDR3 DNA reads TGTGCCAGCAGCTTTAGCGGGCGGTACACAGATACGCAGTATTTT.